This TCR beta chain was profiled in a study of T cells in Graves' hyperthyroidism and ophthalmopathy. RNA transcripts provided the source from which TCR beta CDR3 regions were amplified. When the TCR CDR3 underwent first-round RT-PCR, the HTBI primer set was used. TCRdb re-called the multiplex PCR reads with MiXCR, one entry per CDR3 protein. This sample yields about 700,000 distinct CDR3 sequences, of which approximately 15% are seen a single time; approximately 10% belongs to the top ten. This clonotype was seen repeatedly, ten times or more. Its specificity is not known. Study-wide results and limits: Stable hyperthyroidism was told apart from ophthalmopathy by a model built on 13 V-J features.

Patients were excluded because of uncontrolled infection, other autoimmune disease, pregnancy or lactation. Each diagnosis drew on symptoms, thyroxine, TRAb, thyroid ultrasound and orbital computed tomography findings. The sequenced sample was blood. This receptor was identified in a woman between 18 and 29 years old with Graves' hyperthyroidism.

This CDR3 reads CASSSPGLAIGRFF. The CDR3 bases are TGTGCCAGCAGTTCGCCGGGACTAGCCATCGGGAGGTTCTTC. The rearrangement joins TRBV28 to TRBJ2-1, with 9 bases identical to TRBD2. The germline V gene has CDR1 MDHEN and CDR2 SYDVKM. V lost 4 bases to trimming and J lost 15 bases; unmatched junction nucleotides: 13. There are 14 residues in the CDR3.